The clone carrying this TCR beta chain has only a few counts. Its target is not known. This CDR3 is built from 17 residues. V lost 5 bases, J lost 0 bases, and 20 bases lay in between. The V gene's germline CDR1 is MDHEN and CDR2 SYDVKM. The data belong to a study of T cell repertoires in cytomegalovirus infection. Study overall: Indications came from public TCR beta signatures; they pointed to CMV infection and to a matching HLA type.

General study results and limits: HLA-C-restricted TCR beta clonotypes specific for CMV led the ex vivo response. Summed public TCR beta family frequency identified CMV carriers bearing the relevant HLA.

TCRdb itself ran the reads through MiXCR, one entry per CDR3 protein. In the table there are about 300,000 distinct CDR3 sequences, about 26% of which are singletons. V and J are TRBV28 and TRBJ2-7; weak D call: TRBD2 (6 bases). The TCR was taken from a human donor in good health (CMV status not recorded). Some clones in this sample may be carry-over from other donors' samples. The source material was PBMCs. The CDR3: CASSITRGEVGSYEQYF. DNA of the CDR3: TGTGCCAGCAGTATCACCCGCGGGGAGGTAGGCTCCTACGAGCAGTACTTC.